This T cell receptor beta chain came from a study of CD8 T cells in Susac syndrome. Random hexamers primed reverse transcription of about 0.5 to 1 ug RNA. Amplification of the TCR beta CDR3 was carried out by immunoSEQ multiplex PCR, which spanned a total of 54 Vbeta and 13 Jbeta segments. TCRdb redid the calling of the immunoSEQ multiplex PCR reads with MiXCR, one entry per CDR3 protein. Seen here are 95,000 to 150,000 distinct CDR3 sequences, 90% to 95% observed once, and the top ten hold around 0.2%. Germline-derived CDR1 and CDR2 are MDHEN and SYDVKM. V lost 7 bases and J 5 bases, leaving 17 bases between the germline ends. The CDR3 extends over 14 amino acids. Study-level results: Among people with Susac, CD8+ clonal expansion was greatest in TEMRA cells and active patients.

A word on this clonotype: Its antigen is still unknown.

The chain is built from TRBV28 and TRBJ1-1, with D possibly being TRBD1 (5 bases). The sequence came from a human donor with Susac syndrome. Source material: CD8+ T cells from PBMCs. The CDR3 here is CASNGGVLVTEAFF. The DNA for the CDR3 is TGTGCCAGCAATGGGGGGGTGTTGGTTACTGAAGCTTTCTTT.